This T cell receptor beta chain was documented in a study of CD8+CD57+ T cells in acquired aplastic anemia. The germline V and J ends were trimmed by 7 bases and 5 bases, with 18 bases remaining between them. Germline assignment: CDR1 MNHNY and CDR2 SVGAGI (reference sequence). This CDR3 region has 14 residues. This clonotype was detected ten times or more. The template for TCR beta VDJ and CDR3 sequence profiling was genomic DNA. TCRdb passed the reads through MiXCR, listing each CDR3 protein once. The data show 300,000 or so distinct CDR3 sequences, with approximately 55% seen just once and under 8.5% held by the top ten.

The chain joins TRBV6-6 to TRBJ2-7; D could derive from TRBD1 or TRBD2 (6 bases each). This clonotype originated in a human donor with severe aplastic anemia or a healthy control (not recorded which). The sample was sorted CD4+, CD8+, or CD8+CD57+ T cells (not recorded which) from PBMCs. The CDR3 here is CASTPLRGVDEQYF. The CDR3 DNA follows: TGTGCCAGCACCCCGTTGAGGGGGGTCGACGAGCAGTACTTC.